The clone carrying this T cell receptor beta chain was found once. Its antigen is not known. The PCR contained 60 Vbeta and 13 Jbeta primers. Generated by immunoSEQ multiplex PCR, the TCRdb table keeps only in-frame clones and is missing some. The data contain some 130,000 clones, 76% of them singletons. The sample is drawn from a study of cytomegalovirus exposure and HLA in healthy donors. Findings and caveats of the study: Rarity held for most TCR sequences, but there were some public TCRs that occurred in many donors.

Germline values: CDR1 GTSNPN, CDR2 SVGIG (reference sequence). This CDR3 is 16 amino acids long. Trimming removed 0 bases at V and 0 bases at J, with 11 bases between. The TCR sequence derives from a middle-aged man in good health and CMV-seronegative. The material sequenced was PBMCs. V usage is TRBV30 and J usage is TRBJ2-2, with D possibly TRBD1 on 5 matching bases. CDR3: CAWSVWRQPNTGELFF. The CDR3 DNA follows: TGTGCCTGGAGTGTATGGAGACAGCCGAACACCGGGGAGCTGTTTTTT.